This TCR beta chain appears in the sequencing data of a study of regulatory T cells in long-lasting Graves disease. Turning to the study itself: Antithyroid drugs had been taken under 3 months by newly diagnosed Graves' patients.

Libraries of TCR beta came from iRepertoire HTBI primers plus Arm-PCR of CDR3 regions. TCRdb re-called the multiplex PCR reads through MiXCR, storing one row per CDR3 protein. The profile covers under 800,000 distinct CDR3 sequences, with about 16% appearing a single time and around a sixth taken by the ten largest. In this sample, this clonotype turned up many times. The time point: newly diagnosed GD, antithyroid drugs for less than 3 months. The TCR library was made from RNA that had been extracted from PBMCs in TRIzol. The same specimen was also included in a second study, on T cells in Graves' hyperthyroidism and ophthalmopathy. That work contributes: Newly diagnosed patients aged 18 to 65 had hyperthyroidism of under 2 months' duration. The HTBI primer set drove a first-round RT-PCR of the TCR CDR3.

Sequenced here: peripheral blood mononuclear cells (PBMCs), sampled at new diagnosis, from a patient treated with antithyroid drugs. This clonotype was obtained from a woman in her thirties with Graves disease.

CDR3 bases: TGTGCCAGCAGTATGGACAGACAGAAACGGGGTTCACCCCTCCACTTT. Translating it yields CASSMDRQKRGSPLHF. The rearrangement uses TRBV12-3 or TRBV12-4 and TRBJ1-6; tentatively, D is TRBD1 (6 bases). This CDR3 contains 16 residues. V gave up 5 bases and J gave up 9 bases, with 20 bases separating them.